These T cell receptor beta chains were read from a single sample in a study of blood T cell repertoires in COVID-19. Using immunoSEQ multiplex PCR, the repertoire was profiled, and TCRdb retains in-frame clones only, with some absent. The table has roughly 100,000 clones, 70% to 90% seen once. The sequenced sample was peripheral blood. These receptors all come from a human donor in a cohort sampled during active COVID-19. Both conserved end residues are part of each CDR3. The D gene is left open where the match is weak. A row's size may be missing; if present it is once, few, many or a size class.

v_call	clone_size	j_call	d_call	cdr3_aa	cdr3_nt
TRBV7-7	NA	TRBJ2-7	TRBD1	CASSLGVPGQGAYEQYF	TGTGCTAGCAGCTTAGGGGTACCAGGACAGGGGGCCTACGAGCAGTACTTC
TRBV7-6	NA	TRBJ2-7	NA	CASSPEGPLISYEQYF	TGTGCCAGCAGCCCAGAGGGCCCCCTTATCTCCTACGAGCAGTACTTC
TRBV30	NA	TRBJ2-1	NA	CAWSETIGNEQFF	TGTGCCTGGAGTGAGACTATCGGTAATGAGCAGTTCTTC
TRBV7-8	NA	TRBJ2-7	NA	CASSLRRATYEQYF	TGTGCCAGCAGCTTGAGGAGGGCCACCTACGAGCAGTACTTC
TRBV5-4	NA	TRBJ2-3	NA	CASSLKTVRTDTQYF	TGTGCCAGCAGCTTGAAAACAGTCCGCACAGATACGCAGTATTTT
TRBV12-5	NA	TRBJ1-4	NA	CASGLRTANEKLFF	TGTGCTAGTGGTTTGAGGACAGCGAATGAAAAACTGTTTTTT
TRBV6-2/TRBV6-3	NA	TRBJ1-5	NA	CASSSIGNQPQHF	TGTGCCAGCAGCAGCATAGGCAATCAGCCCCAGCATTTT
TRBV1	NA	TRBJ1-2	NA	CTSSPEGTRGVGNYGYTF	TGCACCAGCAGCCCGGAAGGCACCAGGGGGGTTGGGAACTATGGCTACACCTTC
TRBV15	once	TRBJ1-2	NA	CATSRLGVGASYTF	TGTGCCACCAGCAGATTGGGGGTGGGGGCATCCTACACCTTC
TRBV4-3	NA	TRBJ2-6	NA	CASSLSTGTGANVLTF	TGCGCCAGCAGCCTATCCACAGGGACCGGGGCCAACGTCCTGACTTTC
TRBV18	NA	TRBJ1-1	NA	CASSPPTGNTEAFF	TGTGCCAGCTCACCACCTACAGGGAACACTGAAGCTTTCTTT
TRBV28	NA	TRBJ1-6	NA	CASNSLGQGHSPLHF	TGTGCCAGCAATTCACTGGGCCAGGGGCACTCACCCCTCCACTTT
TRBV18	NA	TRBJ1-4	NA	CASSPNHRRGEKLFF	TGTGCCAGCTCACCAAATCACCGACGGGGGGAAAAACTGTTTTTT
TRBV3-1/TRBV3-2	NA	TRBJ2-5	NA	CASSQEDRYQETQYF	TGTGCCAGCAGCCAAGAAGACAGGTACCAAGAGACCCAGTACTTC
TRBV28	NA	TRBJ2-1	NA	CASSLFGRNNEQFF	TGTGCCAGCAGTTTATTTGGCAGAAACAATGAGCAGTTCTTC
TRBV6-4	NA	TRBJ1-6	NA	CASSDSIVPRAKHRTNGNSPLHF	TGTGCCAGCAGTGACTCGATCGTCCCACGAGCGAAGCACAGGACAAATGGAAATTCACCCCTCCACTTT
TRBV2	NA	TRBJ1-2	NA	CASSEGRGRDYGYTF	TGTGCCAGCAGTGAAGGGCGGGGCAGGGACTATGGCTACACCTTC
TRBV10-1	few	TRBJ2-7	TRBD2	CASSDQRELYEQYF	TGCGCCAGCAGTGATCAGCGGGAGCTGTACGAGCAGTACTTC
TRBV6-5	NA	TRBJ1-2	TRBD1	CASSNPGGEGYTF	TGTGCCAGCAGTAATCCAGGGGGCGAGGGCTACACCTTC
TRBV27	NA	TRBJ1-2	NA	CASSLAGTGYTF	TGTGCCAGCAGTTTAGCGGGGACCGGCTACACCTTC
TRBV21-1	once	TRBJ2-3	NA	CASSHPRATDTQYF	TGTGCCAGCAGCCACCCCAGGGCCACAGATACGCAGTATTTT
TRBV4-2	NA	TRBJ2-3	TRBD2	CASSLQLAGETDTQYF	TGTGCCAGCAGCCTTCAACTAGCGGGAGAAACAGATACGCAGTATTTT
TRBV19	few	TRBJ2-5	TRBD2	CASSIRGLAGGAETQYF	TGTGCCAGTAGCATTAGGGGACTAGCGGGAGGGGCAGAGACCCAGTACTTC
TRBV29-1	NA	TRBJ2-5	NA	CSARTYQETQYF	TGCAGCGCTAGGACTTACCAAGAGACCCAGTACTTC
TRBV4-3	NA	TRBJ2-5	NA	CASSQGRERMETQYF	TGCGCCAGCAGCCAAGGCCGTGAGAGAATGGAGACCCAGTACTTC
TRBV7-8	NA	TRBJ1-1	NA	CASSLVGEGNTEAFF	TGTGCCAGCAGCTTAGTAGGGGAGGGTAACACTGAAGCTTTCTTT
TRBV4-1	NA	TRBJ1-5	NA	CASSQEGANQPQHF	TGCGCCAGCAGCCAAGAGGGAGCCAATCAGCCCCAGCATTTT
TRBV5-1	NA	TRBJ2-7	NA	CASSFGEGSLYF	NA
TRBV5-4	NA	TRBJ2-3	TRBD2	CASSPGERGPDTQYF	TGTGCCAGCAGCCCGGGGGAGCGGGGACCAGATACGCAGTATTTT
TRBV10-3	NA	TRBJ1-1	NA	CAISGGEAEAFF	TGTGCCATCAGTGGCGGGGAAGCTGAAGCTTTCTTT
TRBV7-9	NA	TRBJ1-6	TRBD1	CASSGTGPRVALHF	TGTGCCAGCAGCGGGACAGGCCCCAGGGTCGCCCTCCACTTT
TRBV5-4	NA	TRBJ2-6	NA	CASSFKVLAGANVLTF	TGTGCCAGCAGCTTTAAAGTTCTAGCTGGGGCCAACGTCCTGACTTTC
TRBV20-1	NA	TRBJ2-4	NA	CSASGQSRNIQYF	TGCAGTGCTAGTGGACAGTCAAGAAACATTCAGTACTTC
TRBV6-5	NA	TRBJ1-1	TRBD1	CASSYTGTGVRTEAFF	TGTGCCAGCAGTTACACCGGGACAGGGGTGCGAACTGAAGCTTTCTTT
TRBV30	NA	TRBJ1-1	NA	CAWGQGLNTEAFF	TGTGCCTGGGGTCAGGGGCTGAACACTGAAGCTTTCTTT
TRBV11-3	NA	TRBJ2-1	TRBD2	CASSLLAASYNEQFF	TGTGCCAGCAGCCTCCTAGCGGCCTCCTACAATGAGCAGTTCTTC
TRBV18	NA	TRBJ2-5	TRBD2	CASSPGLAQETQYF	TGTGCCAGCTCACCGGGACTAGCCCAAGAGACCCAGTACTTC
TRBV5-1	once	TRBJ2-5	TRBD2	CASSLLAGGPGETQYF	TGCGCCAGCAGCTTGTTGGCGGGAGGGCCAGGAGAGACCCAGTACTTC
TRBV27	NA	TRBJ1-6	NA	CASSLRGQRRYNSPLHF	TGTGCCAGCAGTTTACGCGGACAGCGACGATATAATTCACCCCTCCACTTT
TRBV6-1	NA	TRBJ1-1	NA	CASSEGRGSRAFF	TGTGCCAGCAGTGAAGGACGGGGGAGCCGAGCTTTCTTT
TRBV7-3	NA	TRBJ1-3	NA	CASSFTSTLGNTIYF	TGTGCCAGCAGCTTTACATCCACCCTTGGAAACACCATATATTTT
TRBV3-1/TRBV3-2	once	TRBJ1-2	NA	CASSQDRVYGYTF	TGTGCCAGCAGCCAAGACCGCGTCTATGGCTACACCTTC
TRBV28	NA	TRBJ2-7	NA	CASGPPEEQYF	TGTGCCAGTGGGCCTCCTGAGGAGCAGTACTTC
TRBV28	once	TRBJ1-3	NA	CATFVGAGNTIYF	TGTGCCACCTTCGTGGGAGCTGGAAACACCATATATTTT
TRBV7-9	few	TRBJ1-3	TRBD1	CASSTEGARGNTIYF	TGTGCCAGCAGCACAGAGGGGGCGCGAGGAAACACCATATATTTT
TRBV27	NA	TRBJ1-5	TRBD1	CASSFRRGPSNQPQHF	TGTGCCAGCAGTTTTCGAAGGGGGCCTAGCAATCAGCCCCAGCATTTT
TRBV6-5	NA	TRBJ2-2	TRBD1	CASGRDRANTGELFF	TGTGCCAGCGGCCGGGACAGGGCGAACACCGGGGAGCTGTTTTTT
TRBV18	once	TRBJ2-1	NA	CASSPTPLRTYNEQFF	TGTGCCAGCTCACCAACCCCGTTGAGGACCTACAATGAGCAGTTCTTC
TRBV15	NA	TRBJ1-1	NA	CATSRDRGTATAGAFF	TGTGCCACCAGCAGAGACAGGGGTACCGCCACTGCTGGGGCTTTCTTT
TRBV7-9	NA	TRBJ1-6	TRBD1	CASSSRTGWSNSPLHF	TGTGCCAGCAGCTCCCGGACAGGGTGGAGTAATTCACCCCTCCACTTT